These 20 T cell receptor beta chains originate from one sample sequenced in a study of beta chain features in type 1 diabetes. These receptors' targets are unknown. General study findings and limits: In all four CD4+ subsets, TCRB CDR3 length was significantly, moderately reduced in type 1 diabetes.

Expressed TCRB transcripts were sequenced because the isolated RNA had all been reverse transcribed beforehand. Sequencing was performed with immunoSEQ multiplex PCR; in TCRdb, only in-frame clones are kept and a portion is missing. The table shows roughly 140,000 clones, with 10% occurring only once. What was sequenced was central memory CD4+ T cells from blood. The receptor source for this set is a young man with type 1 diabetes.

Only a few counts were recorded for this clone. The genes are TRBV5-1 and TRBJ2-2; D not resolved. The CDR3 consists of 12 residues. Looked up from germline, CDR1 is SGHRS and CDR2 is YFSETQ. Trimming left V 0 bases short and J 8 bases short, with 5 bases between. The CDR3 loop is CASSLDAGELFF. The CDR3 DNA reads as TGCGCCAGCAGCTTGGATGCGGGGGAGCTGTTTTTT.

In this sample, this clone turned up a few times. J is TRBJ2-5 and V is TRBV7-2; TRBD1 matches 7 bases. The germline V gene has CDR1 SGHTA and CDR2 FQGNSA. The CDR3 consists of 14 residues. The ends lost 5 bases at V and 2 bases at J; junction bases unmatched: 5. CDR3 protein: CASSGNRGQETQYF. The DNA for the CDR3 is TGTGCCAGCAGCGGCAACAGGGGTCAAGAGACCCAGTACTTC.

This clone has only a few counts. This chain uses TRBV28 with TRBJ2-2, with D possibly matching TRBD1 (6 bases). The V gene lost 10 bases and the J gene lost 4 bases, with 16 bases spanning the gap. The germline V gene has CDR1 MDHEN and CDR2 SYDVKM. CDR3 length: 14 amino acids. The chain's CDR3 is CATVPGQFTGELFF. The CDR3 nucleotides are TGTGCCACCGTCCCGGGACAATTCACCGGGGAGCTGTTTTTT.

This clone came up a few times. V usage is TRBV5-1 and J usage is TRBJ2-2, with 8 positions matching TRBD1. This CDR3 has 15 amino acids. Germline CDR1 reads SGHRS; CDR2 reads YFSETQ. The J segment lost 5 bases and the V segment lost 2 bases, leaving 5 bases of the junction unmatched. CDR3 sequence (DNA): TGCGCCAGCAGCTTAAGGACAGGGAGAACCGGGGAGCTGTTTTTT. This codes for CASSLRTGRTGELFF.

This sequence joins TRBV6-6 and TRBJ2-7; 14 nucleotides agree with TRBD2. V shed 6 bases, J shed 5 bases, and the junction held 6 bases outside the gene matches. The CDR3 is 15 residues long. CDR1 is MNHNY and CDR2 is SVGAGI in the germline V gene (reference sequence). CDR3 region: CASRHPGLAGDEQYF. The CDR3 bases are TGTGCCAGCAGACACCCGGGACTAGCGGGAGACGAGCAGTACTTC.

The chain employs TRBV5-1 and TRBJ2-3; 10 positions match TRBD2. Germline lookup yields CDR1 SGHRS and CDR2 YFSETQ. The CDR3 is made up of 16 amino acids. The V and J ends lost 4 bases and 5 bases, in that order; junction bases with no gene match: 10. CDR3 protein: CASSPSAGGMGDTQYF. The CDR3 DNA reads as TGCGCCAGCAGCCCGTCAGCGGGAGGGATGGGAGATACGCAGTATTTT.

This sequence joins TRBV7-2 and TRBJ1-2; the D is unclear. This CDR3 has 14 residues. Trimming shortened V by 5 bases and J by 0 bases, and 10 bases separated the two germline ends. Germline V gene data show CDR1 as SGHTA and CDR2 as FQGNSA. CDR3 DNA: TGTGCCAGCAGCAGAGGGTTTACTAACTATGGCTACACCTTC. It translates to CASSRGFTNYGYTF.

The chain is built from TRBV28 and TRBJ2-6; D not certain. Looked up from germline, CDR1 is MDHEN and CDR2 is SYDVKM. The V end was cut by 4 bases, the J end by 1 base, with 11 bases between. The CDR3 is made up of 16 amino acids. The CDR3 reads CASSSPSGSGANVLTF. For the CDR3, the DNA is TGTGCCAGCAGTTCCCCCTCCGGTTCTGGGGCCAACGTCCTGACTTTC.

This clone was seen a handful of times. The genes are TRBV5-4 and TRBJ2-1; 11 nucleotides match TRBD2. The CDR3 totals 16 residues. With V trimmed by 4 bases and J by 9 bases, 12 bases remained unmatched. From germline, CDR1 is SGHNT and CDR2 YYREEE (reference sequence). This chain's CDR3 is CASSIRSGTSGIEQFF. CDR3 DNA: TGTGCCAGCAGCATTCGTTCCGGGACTAGCGGAATTGAGCAGTTCTTC. Full variable domain (rest looked up from reference TRBV5-4 and TRBJ2-1): ETGVTQSPTHLIKTRGQQVTLRCSSQSGHNTVSWYQQALGQGPQFIFQYYREEENGRGNFPPRFSGLQFPNYSSELNVNALELDDSALYLCASSIRSGTSGIEQFFGPGTRLTVL.

Here the CDR3 reads CASRTPGQGSYEQYF. The DNA for the CDR3 is TGTGCCAGCAGGACTCCGGGACAGGGGTCCTACGAGCAGTACTTC. V usage is TRBV6-1 and J usage is TRBJ2-7; 10 bases match TRBD1. The CDR3 spans 15 residues. After removal of 6 bases from V and 1 base from J, the junction contained 6 bases not matched to a gene. Germline V lookup: CDR1 MNHNS, CDR2 SASEGT.

This clone turned up a few times. V gene TRBV7-8 combines with J gene TRBJ1-1; D is unclear. CDR3 length: 14 amino acids. The germline CDR1 and CDR2 sequences are SGHVS and FQNEAQ. V was pared by 3 bases and J by 5 bases, with 13 bases between. The CDR3 DNA is TGTGCCAGCAGCTTCACCGTCCGAGGGACTGAAGCTTTCTTT. Its protein is CASSFTVRGTEAFF. The whole variable domain, remainder taken from reference TRBV7-8 and TRBJ1-1, is GAGVSQSPRYKVAKRGQDVALRCDPISGHVSLFWYQQALGQGPEFLTYFQNEAQLDKSGLPSDRFFAERPEGSVSTLKIQRTQQEDSAVYLCASSFTVRGTEAFFGQGTRLTVV.

This rearrangement joins TRBV28 to TRBJ1-2, with D unclear. The V end was cut by 4 bases, the J end by 4 bases, with 10 bases between. CDR1 and CDR2 from the germline V gene are MDHEN and SYDVKM. This CDR3 region has 13 residues. CDR3 residues: CASSSFYIYGYTF. Here the CDR3 DNA reads TGTGCCAGCAGTTCCTTTTATATCTATGGCTACACCTTC.

This clone appeared a few times. The chain combines TRBV29-1 with TRBJ2-5, with D perhaps matching TRBD1 (5 bases). The CDR3 runs 11 residues. V was clipped by 5 bases and J by 2 bases, with 6 bases between them. Germline V CDR1 and CDR2: SQVTM, ANQGSEA. The CDR3 protein is CSVRQQETQYF. The CDR3 DNA reads TGCAGCGTTAGACAGCAAGAGACCCAGTACTTC.

V usage is TRBV19 and J usage is TRBJ2-1, with 9 bases lining up with TRBD1. This CDR3 comprises 15 residues. The germline CDR1 and CDR2 sequences are LNHDA and SQIVND (reference sequence). V lost 5 bases, J lost 6 bases, and 8 bases stayed unmatched. The CDR3 DNA reads as TGTGCCAGTAGTGGCCGGGACAGGGCCGCCAATGAGCAGTTCTTC. It specifies CASSGRDRAANEQFF.

This clone has only a few counts. The V call is TRBV5-1, the J call TRBJ1-2; D unresolved. The CDR3 covers 15 residues. The germline CDR1 and CDR2 sequences are SGHRS and YFSETQ. V dropped 4 bases and J dropped 0 bases, with 13 bases sitting between them. CDR3 region: CASSADLSANYGYTF. CDR3 coding DNA: TGCGCCAGCAGCGCGGACTTATCGGCTAACTATGGCTACACCTTC.

This clone was counted between two and nine times. The same CDR3 can be traced to other DNA sequences in this sample. This chain uses TRBV18 with TRBJ1-4, with 8 nucleotides matching TRBD1. V was clipped by 2 bases and J by 7 bases; unmatched bases: 6. In germline, CDR1 is KGHSH, CDR2 LQKENI. This CDR3 is 15 amino acids long. This CDR3 reads CASSPSGQGGEKLFF. The CDR3 DNA follows: TGTGCCAGCTCACCATCAGGACAGGGTGGTGAAAAACTGTTTTTT.

The rearrangement links TRBV7-9 to TRBJ1-1; a possible D gene is TRBD1 (6 bases). CDR3 length: 14 residues. Germline lookup yields CDR1 SEHNR and CDR2 FQNEAQ (reference sequence). The V and J ends lost 6 bases and 1 base respectively, with 12 bases between them. The CDR3 DNA reads TGTGCCAGCAGGAGGGACACACCGAACACTGAAGCTTTCTTT. Translated: CASRRDTPNTEAFF. The full variable domain, completed using reference TRBV7-9 and TRBJ1-1, is DTGVSQNPRHKITKRGQNVTFRCDPISEHNRLYWYRQTLGQGPEFLTYFQNEAQLEKSRLLSDRFSAERPKGSFSTLEIQRTEQGDSAMYLCASRRDTPNTEAFFGQGTRLTVV.

The chain has TRBV11-2 and TRBJ2-5; D call uncertain. This CDR3 has 13 amino acids. Germline V gene lookup returns CDR1 SGHAT and CDR2 FQNNGV. Trimming left V 4 bases short and J 3 bases short, with 9 bases between. CDR3 DNA: TGTGCCAGCAGCTCAAGAAACAAAGAGACCCAGTACTTC. Residues: CASSSRNKETQYF.

The chain recombines TRBV6-5 with TRBJ1-2, with D perhaps TRBD1 (5 bases). Germline V gene sequence: CDR1 MNHEY, CDR2 SVGAGI. The CDR3 runs to 13 residues. V was shortened by 5 bases and J by 8 bases, with 15 bases between the two germline ends. The CDR3 reads CASSPDTTRGYTF. CDR3 nucleotide sequence: TGTGCCAGCAGTCCGGACACCACTCGGGGCTACACCTTC.

The rearrangement joins TRBV7-2 to TRBJ2-4; 9 bases map to TRBD2. CDR3 size: 15 residues. V gave up 3 bases and J gave up 6 bases; unmatched junction bases: 6. CDR1 is SGHTA and CDR2 is FQGNSA in the germline V gene. The CDR3 sequence: CASSFIRGGGNIQYF. In DNA form, the CDR3 reads TGTGCCAGCAGCTTCATTCGCGGGGGGGGAAACATTCAGTACTTC.